The 3 T cell receptor beta chains given below trace back to one sample, sequenced in a study of spatial heterogeneity in lung cancer. TCRdb redid the calling of the 5' RACE reads with MiXCR, one entry per CDR3 protein. Of 50,000 or so distinct CDR3 sequences in the sample, approximately 12% were seen once. Time point given: sample taken at primary tumor resection. Tumor, nontumor lung or frozen PBMC supplied whole RNA, sequenced without sorting. Here the sequenced sample was PBMCs, taken at surgery. These receptor sequences come from a female donor with early-stage non-small cell lung cancer.

Ten or more counts support this clonotype. J is TRBJ1-3 and V is TRBV13, with a weak D call TRBD1 (5 bases). Germline CDR1 and CDR2: PRHDT and FYEKMQ (reference sequence). The CDR3 loop spans 16 amino acids. Trimming took off 2 bases at V and 0 bases at J, with 11 bases between the two ends. CDR3 protein: CASSLQGPHSGNTIYF. The CDR3 DNA reads TGTGCCAGCAGCTTACAGGGACCCCACTCTGGAAACACCATATATTTT.

The V call is TRBV14, the J call TRBJ1-4; D might be TRBD1 (5 bases). V was clipped by 0 bases and J by 8 bases, with 16 bases between them. The CDR3 sequence is 16 residues long. CDR1 and CDR2 (germline): SGHDN, FVKESK. In DNA, the CDR3 is TGTGCCAGCAGCCAAGATCAACGGCAGGGAGGCGAAAAACTGTTTTTT. Translated: CASSQDQRQGGEKLFF.

The rearrangement links TRBV30 to TRBJ2-7, with D perhaps TRBD1 or TRBD2 (5 bases each). This CDR3 has 12 amino acids. Looked up from germline, CDR1 is GTSNPN and CDR2 is SVGIG (reference sequence). V gave up 3 bases and J gave up 4 bases, with 10 bases separating them. The CDR3 here is CAWSFGGYEQYF. CDR3 nucleotide sequence: TGTGCCTGGAGCTTTGGGGGTTACGAGCAGTACTTC.